A selection of T cell receptor beta chains follows, all from one sample in a study of cytomegalovirus exposure and HLA in healthy donors. Clones were sequenced by immunoSEQ multiplex PCR, and TCRdb holds only the in-frame ones, with some missing. The table includes around 200,000 clones, less than 90% detected once. Sequenced input: PBMCs. The receptors originated from a man aged 45 to 65 in good health and CMV-seronegative. The CDR3 runs from the conserved cysteine through the conserved F or W. For some rows the clone size is stated as once, few or many, or as a class when expanded; others skip it.

abundance	j_gene	v_gene	CDR3aa
few	TRBJ1-1	TRBV6-6	CASIAPIGTMNTEAFF
NA	TRBJ2-5	TRBV2	CASRPRGLASETQYF
NA	TRBJ2-5	TRBV10-1	CASLGLARETQYF
NA	TRBJ2-3	TRBV6-6	CASSYGGSHTDTQYF
NA	TRBJ2-6	TRBV7-2	CASSGWGGLANVLTF
NA	TRBJ1-3	TRBV5-1	CASSLPTSSGNTIYF
NA	TRBJ2-3	TRBV1	CTSRGSSIRTSGRSSTDTQYF
few	TRBJ1-1	TRBV30	CALQRVRVTEAFF
few	TRBJ1-1	TRBV6-5	CASSYSPGRNTEAFF
NA	TRBJ2-7	TRBV7-2	CASSSGTKLGEQYF
NA	TRBJ1-6	TRBV27	CASSLVQGNNSPLHF
NA	TRBJ2-4	TRBV5-4	CASSPEAKNIQYF
NA	TRBJ2-3	TRBV7-8	CASSLRRALSTDTQYF
NA	TRBJ1-6	TRBV5-6	CASSFWAGGNSPLHF
NA	TRBJ1-4	TRBV28	CASSSNSNPRKLFF
NA	TRBJ1-5	TRBV6-1	CASADRFVQPQHF
few	TRBJ2-7	TRBV14	CASSPSGGAYEQYF
NA	TRBJ1-2	TRBV18	CASSLGTGMNYGYTF
NA	TRBJ1-4	TRBV7-9	CASSLGPGGSEKLFF
NA	TRBJ1-1	TRBV5-1	CASSPRLGLGNTEAFF
NA	TRBJ2-7	TRBV2	CASHRDSYEQYF
NA	TRBJ2-1	TRBV7-2	CASSPYGGWEQFF
once	TRBJ2-7	TRBV7-7	CASSPGLITYEQYF
NA	TRBJ1-1	TRBV6-5	CASSLTEGNTEAFF
NA	TRBJ1-6	TRBV7-9	CASSLTGVRSPLHF
NA	TRBJ1-5	TRBV19	CASSMVGQGQPQHF
NA	TRBJ1-2	TRBV15	CATSRSGTGFNYGYTF
NA	TRBJ2-5	TRBV5-1	CASSPRQGLQETQYF
NA	TRBJ2-1	TRBV5-1	CASSLSGTLDNEQFF
NA	TRBJ1-1	TRBV7-9	CASSLASGVTEAFF
NA	TRBJ2-7	TRBV18	CASSRTLTSYEQYF
NA	TRBJ2-1	TRBV28	CASTPAGAEAYNEQFF
NA	TRBJ2-5	TRBV11-3	CASSLAGGSGETQYF
NA	TRBJ2-1	TRBV27	CASSYDWTGKGEQFF
NA	TRBJ1-4	TRBV9	CASRWKTGVEKNEKLFF
NA	TRBJ1-2	TRBV19	CASSPRDTKLYGYTF
NA	TRBJ2-5	TRBV6-5	CASRAGGVGETQYF
NA	TRBJ2-5	TRBV7-9	CASSLIGEAQYF
NA	TRBJ1-2	TRBV18	CASSPPSVKGLYGYTF
NA	TRBJ1-2	TRBV19	CASSIGRSLYGYTF
NA	TRBJ1-4	TRBV7-2	CASSPGTAGEKLFF
NA	TRBJ2-1	TRBV2	CASCWASGKEGQFF
NA	TRBJ1-2	TRBV13	CASSFGTGETNYGYTF
NA	TRBJ2-3	TRBV25-1	CASSPLGSGGADTQYF
NA	TRBJ2-2	TRBV7-9	CASSQLAGAVAGELFF
few	TRBJ1-2	TRBV6-6	CASRRQDHGYTF
NA	TRBJ1-5	TRBV5-6	CASRSGGTASNQPQHF
NA	NA	TRBV4-2	CASSLQGGYEQYF
NA	TRBJ2-2	TRBV6-4	CASSANTKVNTGELFF
NA	TRBJ2-4	TRBV29-1	CSVCGSAKNIQYF
NA	TRBJ2-3	TRBV5-4	CASSSGLAGVTSGNTQYF
NA	TRBJ2-7	TRBV10-3	CAINAGVASYEQYF
NA	TRBJ2-2	TRBV19	CATRRGSNTGELFF